This entry features one TCR beta chain sequence. What it binds is unknown. The CDR3 is made up of 16 amino acids. Trimming left V 4 bases short and J 4 bases short, with 17 bases between. Germline lookup yields CDR1 MGHRA and CDR2 YSYEKL. This entry comes from a study of shared clonotypes between healthy human individuals. Deep-level running was used for the assay. Produced via immunoSEQ multiplex PCR; TCRdb's table is partial and in-frame only. The sample holds about 520,000 clones; roughly 95% are singletons and the top ten take 0.055% to 0.075%. Nashville, Tennessee was home to all donors, each a Caucasian adult. The split of CD4+ cells yielded CD45RA+ naive and CD45RA-negative memory subsets. Study-level points and caveats: Among a few donors, roughly 5% of naive CD4 clonotypes were found in common.

The receptor's source is a woman aged 25 to 39 in good health. The chain employs TRBV4-1 and TRBJ2-1; possibly TRBD2 for D (5 bases). The material sequenced was naive CD4+ T cells sorted from blood. Subset in this sample: CD45RA+ positively selected. CDR3 nucleotides: TGCGCCAGCAGCCCGAAAACTAGAGGGCAGTACAATGAGCAGTTCTTC. Translated: CASSPKTRGQYNEQFF.